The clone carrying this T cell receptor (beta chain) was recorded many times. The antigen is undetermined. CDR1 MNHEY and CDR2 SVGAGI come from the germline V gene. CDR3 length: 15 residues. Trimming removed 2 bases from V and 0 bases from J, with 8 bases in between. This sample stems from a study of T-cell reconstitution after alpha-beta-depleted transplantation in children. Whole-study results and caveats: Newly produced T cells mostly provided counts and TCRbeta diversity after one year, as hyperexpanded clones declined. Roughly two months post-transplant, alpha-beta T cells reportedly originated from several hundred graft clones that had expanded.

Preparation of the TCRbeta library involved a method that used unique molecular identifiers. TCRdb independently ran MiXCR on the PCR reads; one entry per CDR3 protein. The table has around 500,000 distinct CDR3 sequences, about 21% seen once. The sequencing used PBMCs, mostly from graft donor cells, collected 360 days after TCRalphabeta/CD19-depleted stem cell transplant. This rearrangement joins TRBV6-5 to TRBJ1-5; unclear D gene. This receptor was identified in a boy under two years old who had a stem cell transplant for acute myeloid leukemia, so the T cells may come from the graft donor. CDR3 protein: CASSYKGSSNQPQHF. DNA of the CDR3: TGTGCCAGCAGTTACAAGGGATCTAGCAATCAGCCCCAGCATTTT.